The present T cell receptor (beta chain) was sequenced within a study of T cell responses to AZD1222 COVID-19 vaccine. TCRdb keeps only in-frame clones here, not all; method: immunoSEQ multiplex PCR. This table holds about 110,000 clones, 88% found once. Points from the study as a whole: Donors skewed white British and female; clonal diversity was possibly underestimated. Targets within unmutated variant regions were reportedly found for nearly half of spike-specific TCRs. An increase in Spike-specific TCR breadth and depth was observed after two AZD1222 doses.

There are 16 residues in the CDR3. Germline-derived CDR1 and CDR2 are KGHSH and LQKENI. The ends were cut back, 3 bases at V and 6 bases at J, with 18 bases in the middle. To note about this clone: Its specificity is not known.

Sample: peripheral blood, taken on day 0 of AZD1222 vaccination. The TCR comes from an adult in good health. This chain connects TRBV18 to TRBJ1-3; D is unclear. The CDR3 loop reads CASSPTRVSLENTIYF. The CDR3 DNA is TGTGCCAGCTCACCTACCCGGGTCAGTCTTGAAAACACCATATATTTT.